This T cell receptor beta chain was recovered during a study of shared clonotypes between healthy human individuals. Here immunoSEQ multiplex PCR was the method, and the copy in TCRdb shows in-frame clones only, minus some. Of about 2.1 million clones listed, about 94% are singletons. Trimming shortened V by 7 bases and J by 1 base, and 15 bases separated the two germline ends. CDR3 length: 15 amino acids. Germline CDR1 is SGHTS and CDR2 is YDEGEE. Naive CD8 cells lacked CD45RO, underwent positive selection for CCR7 and left out terminally differentiated effector memory CD45RA+ cells. This clone has more than one count but fewer than ten.

The TCR sequence derives from a man younger than 35 in good health. Some clones in this sample may be carry-over from other donors' samples. The chain joins TRBV5-8 to TRBJ1-5; the D is unclear. The source material was naive CD8+ T cells from PBMCs. As DNA, the CDR3 is TGTGCCAGCGGTTCCCCGGTTTGGAGCAATCAGCCCCAGCATTTT. It translates to CASGSPVWSNQPQHF.